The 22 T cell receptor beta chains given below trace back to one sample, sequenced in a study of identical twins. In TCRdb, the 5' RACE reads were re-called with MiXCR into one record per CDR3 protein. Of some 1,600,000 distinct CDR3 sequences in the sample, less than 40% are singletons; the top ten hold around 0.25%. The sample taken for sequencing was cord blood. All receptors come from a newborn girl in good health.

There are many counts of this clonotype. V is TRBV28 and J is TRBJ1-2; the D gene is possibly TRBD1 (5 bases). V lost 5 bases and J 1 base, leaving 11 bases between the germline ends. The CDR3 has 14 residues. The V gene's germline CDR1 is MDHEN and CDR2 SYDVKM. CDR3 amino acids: CASSGDGDNYGYTF. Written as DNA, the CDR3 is TGTGCCAGCAGTGGGGACGGTGATAACTATGGCTACACCTTC.

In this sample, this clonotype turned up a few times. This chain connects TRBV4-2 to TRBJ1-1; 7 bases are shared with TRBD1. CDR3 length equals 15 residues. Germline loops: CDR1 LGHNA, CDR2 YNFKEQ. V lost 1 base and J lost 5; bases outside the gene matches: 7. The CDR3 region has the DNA TGTGCCAGCAGCCAAGGTCTACAGGGGAGAACTGAAGCTTTCTTT. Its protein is CASSQGLQGRTEAFF.

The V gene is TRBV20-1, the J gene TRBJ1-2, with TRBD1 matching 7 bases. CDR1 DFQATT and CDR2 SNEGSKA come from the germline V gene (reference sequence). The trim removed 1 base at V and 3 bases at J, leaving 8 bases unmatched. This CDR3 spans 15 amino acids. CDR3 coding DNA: TGCAGTGCTAGAGGTTCAGGGACAGACCACTATGGCTACACCTTC. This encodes CSARGSGTDHYGYTF.

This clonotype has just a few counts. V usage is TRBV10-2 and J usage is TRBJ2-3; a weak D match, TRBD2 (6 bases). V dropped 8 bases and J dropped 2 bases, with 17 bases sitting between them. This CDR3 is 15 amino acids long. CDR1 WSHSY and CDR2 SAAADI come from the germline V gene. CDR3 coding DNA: TGCGCCAGCCACCGTTGGGACTTACCCACAGATACGCAGTATTTT. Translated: CASHRWDLPTDTQYF.

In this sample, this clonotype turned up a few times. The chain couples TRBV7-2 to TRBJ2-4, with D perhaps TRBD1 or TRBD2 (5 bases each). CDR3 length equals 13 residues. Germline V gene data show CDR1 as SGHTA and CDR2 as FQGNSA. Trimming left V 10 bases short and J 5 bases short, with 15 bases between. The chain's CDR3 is CATKGDVQNIQYF. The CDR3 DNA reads TGTGCCACCAAAGGGGACGTTCAAAACATTCAGTACTTC. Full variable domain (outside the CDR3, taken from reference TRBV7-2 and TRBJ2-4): GAGVSQSPSNKVTEKGKDVELRCDPISGHTALYWYRQSLGQGLEFLIYFQGNSAPDKSGLPSDRFSAERTGGSVSTLTIQRTQQEDSAVYLCATKGDVQNIQYFGAGTRLSVL.

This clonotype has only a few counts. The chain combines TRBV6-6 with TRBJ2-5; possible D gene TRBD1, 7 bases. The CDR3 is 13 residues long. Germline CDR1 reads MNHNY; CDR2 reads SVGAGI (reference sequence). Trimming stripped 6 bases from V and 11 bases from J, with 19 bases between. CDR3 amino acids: CASSRGTSYGQYF. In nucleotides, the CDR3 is TGTGCCAGCAGCAGGGGGACTTCCTACGGGCAGTACTTC.

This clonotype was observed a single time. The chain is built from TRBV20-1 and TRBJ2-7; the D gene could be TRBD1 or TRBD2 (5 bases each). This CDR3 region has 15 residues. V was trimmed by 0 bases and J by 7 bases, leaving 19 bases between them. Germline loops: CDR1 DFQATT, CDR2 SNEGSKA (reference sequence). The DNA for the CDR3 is TGCAGTGCTAGAGATGTGGGGGAAATCGACAATGAGCAGTACTTC. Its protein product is CSARDVGEIDNEQYF.

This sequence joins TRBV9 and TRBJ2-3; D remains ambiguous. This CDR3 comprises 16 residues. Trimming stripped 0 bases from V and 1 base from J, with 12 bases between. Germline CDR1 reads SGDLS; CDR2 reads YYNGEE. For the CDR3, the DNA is TGTGCCAGCAGCGTAGAGGTCGTTGTTGGCACAGATACGCAGTATTTT. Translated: CASSVEVVVGTDTQYF.

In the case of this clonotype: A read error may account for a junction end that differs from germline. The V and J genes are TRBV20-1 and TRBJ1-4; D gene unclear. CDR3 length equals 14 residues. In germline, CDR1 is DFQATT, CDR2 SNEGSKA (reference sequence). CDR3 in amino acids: CSARVSRNNERLFF. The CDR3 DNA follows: TGCAGTGCTAGAGTATCCAGAAATAATGAAAGACTGTTTTTT.

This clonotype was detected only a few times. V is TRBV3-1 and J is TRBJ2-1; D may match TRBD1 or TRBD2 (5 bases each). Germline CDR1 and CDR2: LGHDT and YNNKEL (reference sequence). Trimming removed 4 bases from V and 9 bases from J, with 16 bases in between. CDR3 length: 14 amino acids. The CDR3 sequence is CASSLGTSVIEQFF. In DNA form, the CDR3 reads TGTGCCAGCAGCCTCGGGACCTCTGTCATTGAGCAGTTCTTC.

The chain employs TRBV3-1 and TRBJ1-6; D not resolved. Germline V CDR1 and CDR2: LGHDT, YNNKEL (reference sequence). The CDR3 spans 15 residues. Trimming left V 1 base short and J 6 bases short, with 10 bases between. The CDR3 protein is CASSQGAQSNSPLHF. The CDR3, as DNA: TGTGCCAGCAGCCAAGGTGCACAGAGTAATTCACCCCTCCACTTT.

The CDR3 spells CSARYYSYEQYF. In DNA form, the CDR3 reads TGCAGTGCTAGATATTACTCCTACGAGCAGTACTTC. This chain links TRBV20-1 with TRBJ2-7, with unresolved D. The ends were cut back, 2 bases at V and 0 bases at J, with 5 bases in the middle. Germline CDR1 is DFQATT and CDR2 is SNEGSKA (reference sequence). The CDR3 totals 12 residues.

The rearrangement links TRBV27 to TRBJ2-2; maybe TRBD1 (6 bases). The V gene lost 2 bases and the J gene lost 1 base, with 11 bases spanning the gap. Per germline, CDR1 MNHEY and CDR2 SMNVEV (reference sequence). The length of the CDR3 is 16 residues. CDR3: CASSLRGHLNTGELFF. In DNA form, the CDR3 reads TGTGCCAGCAGTTTAAGGGGACACCTGAACACCGGGGAGCTGTTTTTT.

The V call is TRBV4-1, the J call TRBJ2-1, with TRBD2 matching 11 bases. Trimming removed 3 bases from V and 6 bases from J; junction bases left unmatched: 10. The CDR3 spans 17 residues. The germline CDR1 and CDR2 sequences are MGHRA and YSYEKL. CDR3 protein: CASSHERIAGGPNEQFF. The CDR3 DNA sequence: TGCGCCAGCAGCCATGAAAGAATAGCGGGGGGGCCCAATGAGCAGTTCTTC.

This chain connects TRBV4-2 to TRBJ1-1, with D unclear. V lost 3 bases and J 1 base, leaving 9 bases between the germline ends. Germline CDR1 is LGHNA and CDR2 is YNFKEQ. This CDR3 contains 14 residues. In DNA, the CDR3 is TGTGCCAGCAGCCACTTAGGTGAGAACACTGAAGCTTTCTTT. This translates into CASSHLGENTEAFF.

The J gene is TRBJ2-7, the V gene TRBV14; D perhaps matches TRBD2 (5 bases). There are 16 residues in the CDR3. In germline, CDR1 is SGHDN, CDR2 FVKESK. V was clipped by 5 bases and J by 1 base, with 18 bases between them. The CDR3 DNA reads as TGTGCCAGCAGCGAAGGGAAGCAGCGGTATTCCTACGAGCAGTACTTC. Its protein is CASSEGKQRYSYEQYF.

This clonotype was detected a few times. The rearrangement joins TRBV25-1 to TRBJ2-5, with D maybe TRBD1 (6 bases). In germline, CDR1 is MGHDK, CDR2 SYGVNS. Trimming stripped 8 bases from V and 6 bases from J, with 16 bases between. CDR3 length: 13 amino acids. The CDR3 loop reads CASSEDSGKTQYF. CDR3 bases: TGTGCCAGCTCCGAGGACAGTGGGAAGACCCAGTACTTC. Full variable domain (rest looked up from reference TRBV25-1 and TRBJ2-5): EADIYQTPRYLVIGTGKKITLECSQTMGHDKMYWYQQDPGMELHLIHYSYGVNSTEKGDLSSESTVSRIRTEHFPLTLESARPSHTSQYLCASSEDSGKTQYFGPGTRLLVL.

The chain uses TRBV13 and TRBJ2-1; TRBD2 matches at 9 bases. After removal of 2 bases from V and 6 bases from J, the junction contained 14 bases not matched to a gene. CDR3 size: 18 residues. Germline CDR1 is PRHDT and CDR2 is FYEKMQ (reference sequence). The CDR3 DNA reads TGTGCCAGCAGCTTAAGGGTGTCACTAGCGGGCCCCCTCAATGAGCAGTTCTTC. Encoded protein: CASSLRVSLAGPLNEQFF.

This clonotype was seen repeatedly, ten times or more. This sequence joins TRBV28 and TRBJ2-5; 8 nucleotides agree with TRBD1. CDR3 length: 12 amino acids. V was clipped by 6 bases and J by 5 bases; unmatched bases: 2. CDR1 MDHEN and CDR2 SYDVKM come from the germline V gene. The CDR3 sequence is CASRDRVETQYF. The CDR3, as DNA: TGTGCCAGCAGGGACAGGGTGGAGACCCAGTACTTC.

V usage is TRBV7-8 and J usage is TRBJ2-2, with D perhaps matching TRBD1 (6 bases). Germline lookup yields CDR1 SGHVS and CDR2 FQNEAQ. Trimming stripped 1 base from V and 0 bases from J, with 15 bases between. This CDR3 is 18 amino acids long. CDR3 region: CASSLVGAAGPNTGELFF. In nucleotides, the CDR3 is TGTGCCAGCAGCTTAGTGGGGGCCGCGGGCCCGAACACCGGGGAGCTGTTTTTT.

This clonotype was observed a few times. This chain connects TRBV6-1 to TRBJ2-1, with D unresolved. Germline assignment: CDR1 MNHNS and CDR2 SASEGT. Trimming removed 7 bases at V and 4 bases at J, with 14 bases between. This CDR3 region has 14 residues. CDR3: CASIEGFPYNEQFF. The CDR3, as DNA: TGTGCCAGCATAGAAGGGTTCCCTTACAATGAGCAGTTCTTC.

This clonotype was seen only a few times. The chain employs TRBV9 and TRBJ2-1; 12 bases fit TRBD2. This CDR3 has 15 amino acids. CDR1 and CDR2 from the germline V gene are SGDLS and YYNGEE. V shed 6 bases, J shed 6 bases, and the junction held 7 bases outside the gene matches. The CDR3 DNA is TGTGCCAGCAACCCAACTAGCGGGAGGCTCAATGAGCAGTTCTTC. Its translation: CASNPTSGRLNEQFF. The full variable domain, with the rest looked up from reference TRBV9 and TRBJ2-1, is DSGVTQTPKHLITATGQRVTLRCSPRSGDLSVYWYQQSLDQGLQFLIQYYNGEERAKGNILERFSAQQFPDLHSELNLSSLELGDSALYFCASNPTSGRLNEQFFGPGTRLTVL.